A single T cell receptor (beta chain) is shown here with its context. This CDR3 has 14 residues. V was pared by 7 bases and J by 1 base, with 13 bases between. Germline V lookup: CDR1 SGHAT, CDR2 FQDESV (reference sequence). Sequenced by immunoSEQ multiplex PCR; TCRdb stores in-frame clones only, minus some. The sample contains a few hundred thousand clones, 88% of which appear only once. The data were obtained in a study of blood T cell repertoires in COVID-19. The wider study: PBMCs, B-cell-depleted T cells, or T cells were the source of the cDNA or gDNA that made up the material.

The V call is TRBV11-1, the J call TRBJ1-1; D may be TRBD1 (5 bases). The receptor was isolated from a woman aged 30 to 39 with COVID-19, enrolled during active disease. Sample: peripheral blood. The CDR3, as DNA: TGTGCCAGCACCCCTCAGGGCCCGAACACTGAAGCTTTCTTT. As protein: CASTPQGPNTEAFF.